Shown below are 5 T cell receptor beta chains from a single sample sequenced in a study of control samples from healthy donors and cancer patients. The protocol was immunoSEQ multiplex PCR, while the TCRdb copy is restricted to in-frame clones and leaves out a portion. The table records about 86,000 clones, more than 85% of them present only once. Sequences were obtained from blood. These receptors originate from a woman aged 25 to 45 in good health.

The rearrangement links TRBV9 to TRBJ2-2; the D gene is possibly TRBD1 (5 bases). The germline gives CDR1 SGDLS, CDR2 YYNGEE. Trimming took off 4 bases at V and 2 bases at J, with 18 bases between the two ends. The CDR3 is 17 amino acids. CDR3 sequence: CASSTSSGWGNTGELFF. The CDR3 DNA follows: TGTGCCAGCAGCACCAGTTCAGGGTGGGGCAACACCGGGGAGCTGTTTTTT.

The V call is TRBV3-1 (or the pseudogene TRBV3-2), the J call TRBJ2-1; possibly TRBD1 or TRBD2 for D (5 bases each). CDR3 length: 13 amino acids. Trimming left V 2 bases short and J 10 bases short, with 12 bases between. The germline gives CDR1 LGHDT, CDR2 YNNKEL (reference sequence). In DNA form, the CDR3 reads TGTGCCAGCAGCCAATCACCGGGACCAGAGCAGTTCTTC. Translated: CASSQSPGPEQFF.

V is TRBV6-4 and J is TRBJ1-1; D possibly corresponds to TRBD1 (5 bases). The CDR3 extends over 13 amino acids. V was clipped by 4 bases and J by 1 base, with 7 bases between them. CDR1 MRHNA and CDR2 SNTAGT come from the germline V gene. For the CDR3, the DNA is TGTGCCAGCAGTGTGGACAAGAACACTGAAGCTTTCTTT. As protein: CASSVDKNTEAFF.

The chain carries TRBV10-3 and TRBJ2-7; 7 nucleotides line up with TRBD1. This CDR3 has 14 residues. Per the germline V gene, CDR1 is ENHRY and CDR2 is SYGVKD. The junction had 5 bases not matched to a gene; V was cut back by 3 bases and J by 3 bases. The CDR3 sequence: CAISDPGQSYEQYF. The DNA for the CDR3 is TGTGCCATCAGTGATCCGGGACAGAGCTACGAGCAGTACTTC.

The chain has TRBV2 and TRBJ2-3; 8 bases map to TRBD1. Germline V gene sequence: CDR1 SNHLY, CDR2 FYNNEI. The V and J ends lost 5 bases and 4 bases, in that order; junction bases with no gene match: 8. This CDR3 has 15 amino acids. The CDR3 bases are TGTGCCAGCAGTCCACAGGGGGTAGTCGCAGATACGCAGTATTTT. This encodes CASSPQGVVADTQYF.